This T cell receptor beta chain emerged from a study of beta chain features in type 1 diabetes. Of the isolated RNA, all was reverse transcribed, and so the sequenced material was expressed TCRB transcripts. The repertoire was sequenced with immunoSEQ multiplex PCR; TCRdb's copy has only in-frame clones and lacks some. The sample has roughly 300,000 clones; approximately 9.7% are singletons. The V gene's germline CDR1 is MNHNY and CDR2 SVGAGI (reference sequence). The CDR3 contains 16 residues. Trimming pared 4 bases from V and 0 bases from J, leaving 13 bases between. This clone was detected only a few times. Its target is not known. The study, taken as a whole, reports: It was not settled here whether HLA type affects TCRB rearrangement. Insertions at VDJ junctions were less frequent in type 1 diabetes patients. These patients also deleted more nucleotides at the same junctions. The cDNA sequencing approach could over-represent high-TCR-expressing cells. Moderately but significantly shorter TCRB CDR3s were found in Type 1 diabetes patients in all four CD4+ subsets.

What was sequenced was central memory CD4+ T cells from blood. The rearrangement uses TRBV6-6 and TRBJ1-5; D possibly corresponds to TRBD1 (6 bases). The TCR sequence derives from a young man with type 1 diabetes. The DNA for the CDR3 is TGTGCCAGCAGTTCCGGGACACCGAATAGCAATCAGCCCCAGCATTTT. Translation: CASSSGTPNSNQPQHF.